Ten or more counts support the clone carrying this T cell receptor (beta chain). Its antigen is still unknown. This record comes from a study of Graves' ophthalmopathy and Graves' hyperthyroidism. If patients had other autoimmune diseases, uncontrolled infections, pregnancy or lactation, they were excluded. Orbital computed tomography, thyroid ultrasound, TRAb, serum thyroxine and clinical symptoms formed the basis of diagnosis. Unmatched junction bases numbered 7, after V lost 4 bases and J lost 3 bases. This CDR3 is built from 15 residues. CDR1 and CDR2 from the germline V gene are MNHEY and SVGEGT. Using RNA transcripts, the TCR beta CDR3 regions were amplified. After a first-round RT-PCR with HTBI primers, a second-round multiplex PCR was run. TCRdb ran MiXCR on the multiplex PCR reads and lists one entry per CDR3 protein. The repertoire holds around 470,000 distinct CDR3 sequences, with roughly 14% as singletons.

General study results and limits: Thyroid clonotypes that were expanded above 0.001 frequency mostly also appeared in blood.

This TCR was recovered from a woman aged 25-40 years with Graves' ophthalmopathy. Sequencing input: blood. V usage is TRBV6-2 or TRBV6-3 and J usage is TRBJ1-1; 8 bases agree with TRBD1. The CDR3 DNA follows: TGTGCCAGCAGTTCCGAGACAGGGGTTTACACTGAAGCTTTCTTT. It is translated as CASSSETGVYTEAFF.